This T cell receptor beta chain originates from a study of blood T cell repertoires in COVID-19. Study information: Material from acute and convalescent COVID-19 was sourced from the United States, Italy and Spain. Sources were T cells, B-cell-depleted T cells, or PBMCs; the material itself was cDNA or gDNA.

This clone was seen repeatedly, ten times or more. The V end was cut by 3 bases, the J end by 3 bases, with 10 bases between. The CDR3 is 14 amino acids. CDR1 is SGDLS, CDR2 YYNGEE, per germline. Method: immunoSEQ multiplex PCR; TCRdb's copy keeps in-frame clones and lacks some. In the table there are under 300,000 clones, more than 75% of which are singletons. The cohort comprised adults aged roughly 18 to 100 years residing in 24 US areas. Allocation to cohorts depended on clinical history reported by the participants. This TCR derives from a woman in her forties with acute COVID-19. Sequencing input: PBMCs or T cells enriched from blood (not recorded which). V is TRBV9 and J is TRBJ2-1; maybe TRBD1 (5 bases). The chain's CDR3 is CASSAGSNYNEQFF. The DNA of the CDR3 is TGTGCCAGCAGCGCAGGGTCCAACTACAATGAGCAGTTCTTC.